The 17 T cell receptor beta chains given below trace back to one sample, sequenced in a study of T cell changes during pregnancy in multiple sclerosis. Profiled with immunoSEQ multiplex PCR; TCRdb holds only in-frame clones, not every one. The sample comprises tens of thousands of clones, roughly 90% of which are singletons, and approximately 0.97% rests with the top ten. Specimen: peripheral blood, collected in the first trimester of pregnancy. These receptors were obtained from a female donor in good health, enrolled as a control in a pregnancy study.

This chain connects TRBV7-2 to TRBJ1-5; weak D call: TRBD1 (5 bases). The ends were cut back, 1 base at V and 5 bases at J, with 21 bases in the middle. There are 18 residues in the CDR3. Germline CDR1 SGHTA, CDR2 FQGNSA. The CDR3 nucleotides read TGTGCCAGCAGCTTAGTCCACACCTTAAGCGGGGGAGATCAGCCCCAGCATTTT. Translating gives CASSLVHTLSGGDQPQHF.

This clone has a single count. V is TRBV7-8 and J is TRBJ1-2; 9 bases agree with TRBD1. Germline V lookup: CDR1 SGHVS, CDR2 FQNEAQ. With 2 bases clipped from V and 4 bases from J, the junction kept 11 bases outside the gene matches. The CDR3 length is 17 residues. The CDR3 here is CASSLRSGTGSVYGYTF. CDR3 in DNA: TGTGCCAGCAGCTTACGTTCCGGGACAGGGAGCGTCTATGGCTACACCTTC.

V and J are TRBV6-5 and TRBJ1-4; TRBD1 agrees at 7 bases. Germline CDR1 and CDR2: MNHEY and SVGAGI. This CDR3 has 15 amino acids. V was clipped by 2 bases and J by 5 bases; unmatched bases: 5. The CDR3 DNA follows: TGTGCCAGCAGTTACGCCTCGGACAGGAATGAAAAACTGTTTTTT. Amino acid sequence: CASSYASDRNEKLFF.

This sequence joins TRBV30 and TRBJ1-5; the D gene is possibly TRBD1 (5 bases). Germline V gene lookup returns CDR1 GTSNPN and CDR2 SVGIG (reference sequence). The CDR3 has 14 amino acids. Trimming cost V 5 bases and J 7 bases, with 18 bases left between them. The CDR3 region is CAWGGKGGGQPQHF. CDR3 DNA: TGTGCCTGGGGGGGTAAAGGAGGAGGGCAGCCCCAGCATTTT.

The genes are TRBV28 and TRBJ1-2, with D hard to call. CDR3 length: 14 amino acids. Trimming shortened V by 7 bases and J by 8 bases, and 20 bases separated the two germline ends. Germline values: CDR1 MDHEN, CDR2 SYDVKM. DNA for the CDR3: TGTGCCAGCACCAACTACGATGTATCGAGGGGCTACACCTTC. This codes for CASTNYDVSRGYTF.

The rearrangement links TRBV2 to TRBJ2-2; unclear D gene. V lost 1 base and J lost 4, with 4 bases in between. Germline CDR1 is SNHLY and CDR2 is FYNNEI. There are 13 residues in the CDR3. The CDR3 DNA is TGTGCCAGCAGTGAAGGCGGCACCGGGGAGCTGTTTTTT. Translation: CASSEGGTGELFF.

The V call is TRBV5-4, the J call TRBJ2-2; 12 bases are a match to TRBD2. The CDR3 totals 18 residues. V lost 1 base, J lost 6 bases, and 10 bases stayed unmatched. Germline CDR1 and CDR2: SGHNT and YYREEE (reference sequence). The CDR3, as DNA: TGTGCCAGCAGCTTGCTGACTAGCGGGAGAAGATCGTCCGGGGAGCTGTTTTTT. This sequence encodes CASSLLTSGRRSSGELFF.

The chain uses TRBV19 and TRBJ2-6; tentatively, D is TRBD1 (5 bases). Trimming took off 4 bases at V and 2 bases at J, with 12 bases between the two ends. The CDR3 contains 16 residues. Germline CDR1 LNHDA, CDR2 SQIVND (reference sequence). In DNA form, the CDR3 reads TGTGCCAGTAGTACCAACAGGTTTGCTGGGGCCAACGTCCTGACTTTC. The encoded protein is CASSTNRFAGANVLTF.

The chain combines TRBV5-1 with TRBJ2-1; TRBD1 matches at 11 bases. This CDR3 has 16 residues. Germline values: CDR1 SGHRS, CDR2 YFSETQ. With 3 bases clipped from V and 4 bases from J, the junction kept 6 bases outside the gene matches. The chain's CDR3 is CASSSGQGGSYNEQFF. CDR3 nucleotide sequence: TGCGCCAGCAGCTCGGGACAGGGGGGTTCGTACAATGAGCAGTTCTTC.

The chain couples TRBV9 to TRBJ1-4, with D possibly matching TRBD1 (6 bases). Germline V lookup: CDR1 SGDLS, CDR2 YYNGEE. V dropped 0 bases and J dropped 5 bases, with 8 bases sitting between them. The length of the CDR3 is 14 residues. The CDR3 nucleotides read TGTGCCAGCAGCGTAGGTCAGGGGAATGAAAAACTGTTTTTT. Its translation is CASSVGQGNEKLFF.

The rearrangement uses TRBV9 and TRBJ1-1; the D is unclear. Germline CDR1 reads SGDLS; CDR2 reads YYNGEE. The ends were cut back, 1 base at V and 1 base at J, with 5 bases in the middle. This CDR3 is built from 13 residues. CDR3 in amino acids: CASSVMANTEAFF. CDR3 bases: TGTGCCAGCAGCGTAATGGCGAACACTGAAGCTTTCTTT.

The gene calls are TRBV19 and TRBJ1-1; a weak D match, TRBD1 (5 bases). The CDR3 has 17 amino acids. Trimming took 4 bases from V and 4 from J, leaving 22 bases between them. Germline lookup yields CDR1 LNHDA and CDR2 SQIVND (reference sequence). This CDR3 is CASSRGRIGAPATEAFF. CDR3 DNA sequence: TGTGCCAGTAGTAGGGGCAGGATAGGGGCCCCGGCCACTGAAGCTTTCTTT.

The chain recombines TRBV4-2 with TRBJ2-3, with TRBD2 matching 16 bases. The V segment lost 3 bases and the J segment 3 bases; nucleotides outside the gene matches: 3. CDR1 is LGHNA, CDR2 YNFKEQ, per germline. The CDR3 contains 17 residues. The DNA of the CDR3 is TGTGCCAGCAGCCAGGGACTAGCGGGGGGGCCGACAGATACGCAGTATTTT. Encoded protein: CASSQGLAGGPTDTQYF.

The chain couples TRBV19 to TRBJ1-5, with TRBD1 identical over 8 bases. The V gene end was trimmed by 4 bases and the J gene end by 3 bases; junction bases not matched to a gene: 5. The CDR3 length is 15 residues. Germline lookup yields CDR1 LNHDA and CDR2 SQIVND (reference sequence). CDR3 protein: CASSRKQGVNQPQHF. The CDR3 nucleotides are TGTGCCAGTAGTAGAAAACAGGGGGTCAATCAGCCCCAGCATTTT.

The chain carries TRBV5-4 and TRBJ2-7, with TRBD2 matching 13 bases. Germline lookup yields CDR1 SGHNT and CDR2 YYREEE (reference sequence). The V segment lost 5 bases and the J segment 3 bases; nucleotides outside the gene matches: 5. The CDR3 is 15 residues long. The chain's CDR3 is CASSSTSGGFYEQYF. CDR3 DNA sequence: TGTGCCAGCAGTTCGACTAGCGGGGGGTTCTACGAGCAGTACTTC.

This clone is a singleton in its sample. The chain uses TRBV5-1 and TRBJ1-1; no reliable D call. Trimming took 2 bases from V and 3 from J, leaving 8 bases between them. The CDR3 extends over 13 amino acids. CDR1 and CDR2 from the germline V gene are SGHRS and YFSETQ. CDR3: CASSLYAYTEAFF. The CDR3 nucleotides are TGCGCCAGCAGCTTATACGCGTACACTGAAGCTTTCTTT.

J is TRBJ2-2 and V is TRBV5-1; 7 bases match TRBD1. The CDR3 is 19 residues long. V lost 2 bases to trimming and J lost 0 bases; unmatched junction nucleotides: 13. Germline V lookup: CDR1 SGHRS, CDR2 YFSETQ. The CDR3 sequence: CASSFRPGQSNSNTGELFF. In nucleotides, the CDR3 is TGCGCCAGCAGCTTCCGCCCGGGACAGTCAAACTCGAACACCGGGGAGCTGTTTTTT.